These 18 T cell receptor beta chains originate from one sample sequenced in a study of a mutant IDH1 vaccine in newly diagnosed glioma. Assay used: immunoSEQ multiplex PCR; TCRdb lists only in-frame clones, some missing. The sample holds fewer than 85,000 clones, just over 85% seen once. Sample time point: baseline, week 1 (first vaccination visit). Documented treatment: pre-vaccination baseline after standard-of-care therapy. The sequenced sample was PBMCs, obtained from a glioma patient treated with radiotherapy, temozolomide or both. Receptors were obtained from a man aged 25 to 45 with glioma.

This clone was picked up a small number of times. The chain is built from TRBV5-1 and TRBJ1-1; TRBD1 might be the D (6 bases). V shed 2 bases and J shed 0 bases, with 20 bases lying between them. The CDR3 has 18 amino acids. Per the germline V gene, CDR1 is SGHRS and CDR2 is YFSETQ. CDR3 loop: CASSLRGEGHLLNTEAFF. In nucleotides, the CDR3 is TGCGCCAGCAGCTTAAGGGGAGAGGGACACCTCCTGAACACTGAAGCTTTCTTT.

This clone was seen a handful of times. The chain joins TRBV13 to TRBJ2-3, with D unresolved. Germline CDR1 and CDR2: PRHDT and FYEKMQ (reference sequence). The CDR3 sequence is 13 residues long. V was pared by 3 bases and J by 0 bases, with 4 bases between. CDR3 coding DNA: TGTGCCAGCAGCTTTTCCAGCACAGATACGCAGTATTTT. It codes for CASSFSSTDTQYF.

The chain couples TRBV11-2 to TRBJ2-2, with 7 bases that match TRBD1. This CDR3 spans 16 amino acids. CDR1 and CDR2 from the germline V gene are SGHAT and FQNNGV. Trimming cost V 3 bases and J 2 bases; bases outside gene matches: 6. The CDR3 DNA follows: TGTGCCAGCAGCTTCGGGGCAGGGGGAAACACCGGGGAGCTGTTTTTT. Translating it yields CASSFGAGGNTGELFF. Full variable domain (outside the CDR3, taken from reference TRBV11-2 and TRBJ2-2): EAGVAQSPRYKIIEKRQSVAFWCNPISGHATLYWYQQILGQGPKLLIQFQNNGVVDDSQLPKDRFSAERLKGVDSTLKIQPAKLEDSAVYLCASSFGAGGNTGELFFGEGSRLTVL.

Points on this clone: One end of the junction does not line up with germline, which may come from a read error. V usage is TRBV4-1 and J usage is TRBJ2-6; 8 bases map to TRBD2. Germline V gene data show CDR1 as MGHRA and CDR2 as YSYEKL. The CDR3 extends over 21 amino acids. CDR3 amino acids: CASSQGLSERGLALSPHGLAF. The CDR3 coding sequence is TGCGCCAGCAGCCAAGGGCTGTCGGAGCGGGGGCTCGCTCTGTCGCCCCATGGTCTGGCTTTC.

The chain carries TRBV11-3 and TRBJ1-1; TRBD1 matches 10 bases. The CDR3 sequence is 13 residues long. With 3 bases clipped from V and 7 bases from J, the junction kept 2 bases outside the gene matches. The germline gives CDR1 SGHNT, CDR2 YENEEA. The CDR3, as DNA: TGTGCCAGCAGCTTCGACAGGGGGCATGAAGCTTTCTTT. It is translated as CASSFDRGHEAFF.

Here the CDR3 DNA reads TGCGCCAGCAGCCAAGAAACAGGGCCCACTCTCTCCTACGAGCAGTACTTC. Translated, it gives CASSQETGPTLSYEQYF. This chain connects TRBV4-1 to TRBJ2-7, with a possible D match to TRBD1 (6 bases). This CDR3 comprises 17 residues. The germline V gene encodes CDR1 MGHRA and CDR2 YSYEKL. Between the trimmed V and J ends, which lost 0 bases and 0 bases, there was a span of 15 bases.

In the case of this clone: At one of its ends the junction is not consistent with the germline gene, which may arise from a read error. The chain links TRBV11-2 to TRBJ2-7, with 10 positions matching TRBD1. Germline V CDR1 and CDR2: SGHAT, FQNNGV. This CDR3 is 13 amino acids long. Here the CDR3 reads CAGRQGAFGEQYF. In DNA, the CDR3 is TGTGCCGGCAGACAGGGGGCTTTTGGCGAGCAGTACTTC.

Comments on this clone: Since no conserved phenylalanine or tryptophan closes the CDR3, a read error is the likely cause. The CDR3 here is CASSLDMTKGGYTL. The CDR3 DNA reads as TGTGCCAGCAGCTTAGATATGACCAAGGGAGGCTACACCCTC. The J gene is TRBJ1-2, the V gene TRBV11-2; the D is unclear. The germline V gene encodes CDR1 SGHAT and CDR2 FQNNGV. The ends were cut back, 0 bases at V and 8 bases at J, with 13 bases in the middle. The CDR3 runs 14 residues.

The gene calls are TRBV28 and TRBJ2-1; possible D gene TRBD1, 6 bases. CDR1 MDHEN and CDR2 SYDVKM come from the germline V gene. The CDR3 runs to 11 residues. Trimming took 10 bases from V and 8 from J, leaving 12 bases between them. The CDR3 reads CATSRGYEQFF. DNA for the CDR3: TGTGCCACTTCCAGGGGTTATGAGCAGTTCTTC.

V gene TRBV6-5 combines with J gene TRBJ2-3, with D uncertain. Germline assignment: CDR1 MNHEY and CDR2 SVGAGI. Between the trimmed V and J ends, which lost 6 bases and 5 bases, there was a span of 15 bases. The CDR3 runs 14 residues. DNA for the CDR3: TGTGCCAGCAGGGGCCGACTCTCCGGAGATACGCAGTATTTT. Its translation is CASRGRLSGDTQYF.

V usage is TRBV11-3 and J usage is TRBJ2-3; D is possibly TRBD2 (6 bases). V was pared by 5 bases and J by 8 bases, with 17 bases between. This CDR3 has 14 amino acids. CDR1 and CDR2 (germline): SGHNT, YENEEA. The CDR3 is CASSKPGDYSTQYF. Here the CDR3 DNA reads TGTGCCAGCAGCAAACCGGGAGACTACAGTACGCAGTATTTT.

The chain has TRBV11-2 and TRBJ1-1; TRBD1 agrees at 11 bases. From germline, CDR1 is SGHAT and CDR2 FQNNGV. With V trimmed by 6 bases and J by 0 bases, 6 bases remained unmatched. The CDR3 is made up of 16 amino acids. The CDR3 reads CASRKGQGAMNTEAFF. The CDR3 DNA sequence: TGTGCCAGCAGAAAAGGACAGGGGGCCATGAACACTGAAGCTTTCTTT.

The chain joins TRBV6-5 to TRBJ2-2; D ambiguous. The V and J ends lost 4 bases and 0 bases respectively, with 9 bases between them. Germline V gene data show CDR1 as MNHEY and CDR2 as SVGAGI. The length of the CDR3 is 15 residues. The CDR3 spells CASSSSAANTGELFF. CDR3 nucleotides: TGTGCCAGCAGTTCGTCGGCAGCGAACACCGGGGAGCTGTTTTTT.

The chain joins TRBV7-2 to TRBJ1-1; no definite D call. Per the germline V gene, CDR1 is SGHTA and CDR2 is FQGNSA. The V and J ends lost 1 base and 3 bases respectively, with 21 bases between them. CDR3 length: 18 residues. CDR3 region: CASSLVPSRAGPDTEAFF. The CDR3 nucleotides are TGTGCCAGCAGCTTAGTTCCGTCTCGGGCAGGCCCGGACACTGAAGCTTTCTTT.

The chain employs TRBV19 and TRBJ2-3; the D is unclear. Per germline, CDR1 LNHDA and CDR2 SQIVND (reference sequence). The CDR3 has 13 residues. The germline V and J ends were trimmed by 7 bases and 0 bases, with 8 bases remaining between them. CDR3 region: CASKEKSTDTQYF. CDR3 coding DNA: TGTGCCAGTAAAGAGAAAAGCACAGATACGCAGTATTTT. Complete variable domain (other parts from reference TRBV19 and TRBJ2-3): DGGITQSPKYLFRKEGQNVTLSCEQNLNHDAMYWYRQDPGQGLRLIYYSQIVNDFQKGDIAEGYSVSREKKESFPLTVTSAQKNPTAFYLCASKEKSTDTQYFGPGTRLTVL.

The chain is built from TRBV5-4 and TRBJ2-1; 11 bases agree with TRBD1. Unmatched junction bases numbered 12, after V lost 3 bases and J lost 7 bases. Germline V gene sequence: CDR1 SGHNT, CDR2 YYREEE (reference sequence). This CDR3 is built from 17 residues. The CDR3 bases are TGTGCCAGCAGCTCACCCCAGGGACAGGGGGTTCAGAATGAGCAGTTCTTC. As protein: CASSSPQGQGVQNEQFF.

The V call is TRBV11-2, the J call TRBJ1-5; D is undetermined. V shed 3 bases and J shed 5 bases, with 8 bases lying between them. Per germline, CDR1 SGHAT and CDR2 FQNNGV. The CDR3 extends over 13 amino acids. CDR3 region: CASSFEKHQPQHF. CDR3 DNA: TGTGCCAGCAGCTTCGAGAAGCATCAGCCCCAGCATTTT.

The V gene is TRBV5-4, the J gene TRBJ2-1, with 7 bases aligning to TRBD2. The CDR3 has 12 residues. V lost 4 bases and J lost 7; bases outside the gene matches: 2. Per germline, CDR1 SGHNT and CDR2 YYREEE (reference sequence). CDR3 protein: CASSRGVNEQFF. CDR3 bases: TGTGCCAGCAGCCGGGGGGTGAATGAGCAGTTCTTC.